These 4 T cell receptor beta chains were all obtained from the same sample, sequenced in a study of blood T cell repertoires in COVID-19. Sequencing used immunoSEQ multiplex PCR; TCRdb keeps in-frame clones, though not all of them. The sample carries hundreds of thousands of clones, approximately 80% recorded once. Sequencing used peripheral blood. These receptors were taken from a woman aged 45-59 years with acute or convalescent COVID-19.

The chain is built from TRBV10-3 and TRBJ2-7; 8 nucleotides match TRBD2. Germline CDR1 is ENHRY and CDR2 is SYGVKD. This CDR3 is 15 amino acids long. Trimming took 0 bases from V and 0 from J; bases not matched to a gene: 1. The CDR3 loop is CAISESGTSSYEQYF. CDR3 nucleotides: TGTGCCATCAGTGAGTCCGGGACTAGCTCCTACGAGCAGTACTTC.

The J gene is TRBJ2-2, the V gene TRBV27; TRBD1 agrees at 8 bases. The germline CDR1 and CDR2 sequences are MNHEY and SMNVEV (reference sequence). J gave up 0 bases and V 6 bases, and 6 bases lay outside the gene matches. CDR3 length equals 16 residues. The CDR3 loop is CASRRQGTPNTGELFF. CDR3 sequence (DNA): TGTGCCAGCAGACGACAGGGGACCCCGAACACCGGGGAGCTGTTTTTT.

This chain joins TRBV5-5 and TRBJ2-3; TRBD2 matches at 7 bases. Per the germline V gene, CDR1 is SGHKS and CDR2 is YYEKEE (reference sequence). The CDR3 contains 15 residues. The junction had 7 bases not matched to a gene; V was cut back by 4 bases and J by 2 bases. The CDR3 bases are TGTGCCAGCAGCGCTTCCGGGAGGTCCACAGATACGCAGTATTTT. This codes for CASSASGRSTDTQYF.

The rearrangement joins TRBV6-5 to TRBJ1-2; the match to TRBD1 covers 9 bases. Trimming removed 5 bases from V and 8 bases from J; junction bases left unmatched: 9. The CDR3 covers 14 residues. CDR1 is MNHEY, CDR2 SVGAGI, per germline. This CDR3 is CASSKTGQGRGYTF. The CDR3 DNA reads TGTGCCAGCAGTAAAACGGGACAGGGAAGAGGCTACACCTTC.